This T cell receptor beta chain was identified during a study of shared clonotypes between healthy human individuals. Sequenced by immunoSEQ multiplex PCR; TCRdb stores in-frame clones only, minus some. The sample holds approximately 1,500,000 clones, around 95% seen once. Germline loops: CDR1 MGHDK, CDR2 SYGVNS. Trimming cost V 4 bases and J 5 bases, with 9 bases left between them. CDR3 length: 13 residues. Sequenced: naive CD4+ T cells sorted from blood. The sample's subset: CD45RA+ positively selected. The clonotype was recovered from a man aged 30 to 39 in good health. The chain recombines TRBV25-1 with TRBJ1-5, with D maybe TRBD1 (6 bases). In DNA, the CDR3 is TGTGCCAGCAGTGTACAGGGTGATCAGCCCCAGCATTTT. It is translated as CASSVQGDQPQHF.